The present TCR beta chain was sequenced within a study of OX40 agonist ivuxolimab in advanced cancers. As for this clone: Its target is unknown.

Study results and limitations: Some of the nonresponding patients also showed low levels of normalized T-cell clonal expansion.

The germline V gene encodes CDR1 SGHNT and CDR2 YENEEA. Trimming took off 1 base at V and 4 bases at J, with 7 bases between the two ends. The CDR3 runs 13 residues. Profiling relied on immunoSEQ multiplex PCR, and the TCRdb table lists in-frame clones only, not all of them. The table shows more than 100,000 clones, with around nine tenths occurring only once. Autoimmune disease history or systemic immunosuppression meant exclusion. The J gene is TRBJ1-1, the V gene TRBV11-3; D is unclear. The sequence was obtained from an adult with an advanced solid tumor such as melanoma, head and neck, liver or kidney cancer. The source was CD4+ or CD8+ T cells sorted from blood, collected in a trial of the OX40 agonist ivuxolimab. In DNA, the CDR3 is TGTGCCAGCAGCTTAGGTTACAGCACTGAAGCTTTCTTT. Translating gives CASSLGYSTEAFF.